The T cell receptor beta chain described here comes from a study of blood T cell repertoires in COVID-19. Profiling relied on immunoSEQ multiplex PCR, and the TCRdb table lists in-frame clones only, not all of them. The sample carries roughly 51,000 clones, roughly 84% recorded once. This clonotype originated in a man aged 50-60 years with active COVID-19. Material for sequencing was peripheral blood.

The chain's CDR3 is CAWYTGLYGYTF. As DNA, the CDR3 is TGTGCCTGGTATACAGGGCTGTATGGCTACACCTTC. The rearrangement uses TRBV30 and TRBJ1-2, with D possibly matching TRBD1 (6 bases). CDR1 is GTSNPN and CDR2 is SVGIG in the germline V gene (reference sequence). There are 12 residues in the CDR3. Trimming removed 5 bases at V and 5 bases at J, with 12 bases between. The variable domain in full, completed from reference TRBV30 and TRBJ1-2, reads SQTIHQWPATLVQPVGSPLSLECTVEGTSNPNLYWYRQAAGRGLQLLFYSVGIGQISSEVPQNLSASRPQDRQFILSSKKLLLSDSGFYLCAWYTGLYGYTFGSGTRLTVV.